The clone carrying this TCR beta chain has at least ten counts. Its specificity is unknown. This sample stems from a study of regulatory T cells in long-lasting Graves disease. The time point was: newly diagnosed GD, antithyroid drugs for less than 3 months. PBMC RNA was the source of the TCR library. The CDR3 runs to 13 residues. The germline V gene has CDR1 SGHAT and CDR2 FQNNGV. V was cut by 10 bases and J by 10 bases, with 21 bases left in between. Broader study findings: Patients with persistent disease showed a bias toward TRBV28, TRBJ1-2 and TRBJ2-5. Whereas 950 to 1,000 public clonotypes were shared by new patients, persistent patients shared more, at some 2,900.

CDR3-region Arm-PCR and iRepertoire HTBI primers produced the TCR beta libraries. Each CDR3 protein gets one entry after TCRdb re-called the multiplex PCR reads with MiXCR. Among 680,000 or so distinct CDR3 sequences listed, roughly 15% were seen once. A further study also used this sample, focusing on T cells in Graves' hyperthyroidism and ophthalmopathy. That source reports: HTBI primers were employed in a first-round RT-PCR of the TCR CDR3.

This receptor was taken from a woman aged 25 to 39 with Graves disease. The source was peripheral blood mononuclear cells (PBMCs), collected at new diagnosis, from a patient treated with antithyroid drugs. V and J are TRBV11-2 and TRBJ2-3, with D possibly matching TRBD2 (6 bases). The CDR3 is CATLGLPIVAQYF. The CDR3 DNA reads as TGTGCCACATTGGGACTTCCGATTGTTGCGCAGTATTTT.